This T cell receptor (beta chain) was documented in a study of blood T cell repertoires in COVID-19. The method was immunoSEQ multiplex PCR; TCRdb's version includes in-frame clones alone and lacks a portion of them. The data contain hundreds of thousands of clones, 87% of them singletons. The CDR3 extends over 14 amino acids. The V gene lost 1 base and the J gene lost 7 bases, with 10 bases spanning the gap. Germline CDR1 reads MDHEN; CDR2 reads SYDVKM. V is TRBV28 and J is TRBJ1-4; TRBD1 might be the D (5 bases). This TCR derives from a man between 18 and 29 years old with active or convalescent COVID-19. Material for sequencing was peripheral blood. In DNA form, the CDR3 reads TGTGCCAGCAGTTTATCAGGAGGGGCTGAAAAACTGTTTTTT. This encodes CASSLSGGAEKLFF.